Below are 6 T cell receptor beta chains sequenced from a single sample in a study of blood T cell repertoires in COVID-19 (dated by TCRdb to 2018 to 2021). Library creation used the immunoSEQ multiplex PCR assay. In its TCRdb copy, this immuneACCESS table keeps in-frame sequences only and misses some clones. Where compared with another copy, unresolved V genes explain less than half of these, and the others have no known cause. In this sample the table shows 150,000 to 200,000 clones, over 80% of which occur a single time. The ten largest clones add up to 10% to 15% of the sample. Sequenced material: peripheral blood. The receptors come from a man between 70 and 80 years old who had recovered from COVID-19.

The rearrangement joins TRBV6-2 or TRBV6-3 to TRBJ2-5; TRBD2 agrees at 14 bases. The CDR3 spans 16 residues. The V gene's germline CDR1 is MNHEY and CDR2 SVGEGT. J was trimmed by 1 base and V by 4 bases; bases with no gene match: 2. The chain's CDR3 is CASSWTSGRSQETQYF. CDR3 nucleotide sequence: TGTGCCAGCAGTTGGACTAGCGGGAGGTCCCAAGAGACCCAGTACTTC.

The CDR3 protein is CASSKGLAGGTDTQYF. CDR3 coding DNA: TGTGCCAGCAGCAAGGGACTAGCGGGAGGGACAGATACGCAGTATTTT. The chain is built from TRBV21-1 and TRBJ2-3; the D call in the table, TRBD2, was not verified against the DNA. TRBV21-1 constitutes a pseudogene. The CDR3 spans 16 residues.

This rearrangement joins TRBV27 to TRBJ2-2, with D possibly TRBD2 on 6 matching bases. Per the germline V gene, CDR1 is MNHEY and CDR2 is SMNVEV (reference sequence). The CDR3 is 14 residues long. V was shortened by 2 bases and J by 5 bases, with 9 bases between the two germline ends. CDR3 loop: CASSLVLATGELFF. The CDR3, as DNA: TGTGCCAGCAGTTTAGTCCTAGCGACCGGGGAGCTGTTTTTT.

This clone was recorded only once. The chain recombines TRBV6-4 with TRBJ2-3; D unclear. V was cut by 3 bases and J by 0 bases, with 7 bases left in between. Germline V gene data show CDR1 as MRHNA and CDR2 as SNTAGT. This CDR3 comprises 14 residues. The CDR3 reads CASSEQLSTDTQYF. In DNA form, the CDR3 reads TGTGCCAGCAGTGAACAATTAAGCACAGATACGCAGTATTTT.

V gene TRBV7-8 combines with J gene TRBJ2-2, with D perhaps matching TRBD1 (6 bases). V was shortened by 5 bases and J by 1 base, with 11 bases between the two germline ends. Germline values: CDR1 SGHVS, CDR2 FQNEAQ. The CDR3 has 15 residues. Written as DNA, the CDR3 is TGTGCCAGCAGCGAAACGGGACAGAACACCGGGGAGCTGTTTTTT. Its translation is CASSETGQNTGELFF.

The rearrangement links TRBV3-1 (or the pseudogene TRBV3-2) to TRBJ2-5; TRBD2 agrees at 14 bases. The CDR3 runs 16 residues. The germline V gene encodes CDR1 LGHDT and CDR2 YNNKEL (reference sequence). J was trimmed by 5 bases and V by 1 base; bases with no gene match: 3. DNA of the CDR3: TGTGCCAGCAGCCAAGGGGGGACTAGCGGGAGCGAGACCCAGTACTTC. This sequence encodes CASSQGGTSGSETQYF.